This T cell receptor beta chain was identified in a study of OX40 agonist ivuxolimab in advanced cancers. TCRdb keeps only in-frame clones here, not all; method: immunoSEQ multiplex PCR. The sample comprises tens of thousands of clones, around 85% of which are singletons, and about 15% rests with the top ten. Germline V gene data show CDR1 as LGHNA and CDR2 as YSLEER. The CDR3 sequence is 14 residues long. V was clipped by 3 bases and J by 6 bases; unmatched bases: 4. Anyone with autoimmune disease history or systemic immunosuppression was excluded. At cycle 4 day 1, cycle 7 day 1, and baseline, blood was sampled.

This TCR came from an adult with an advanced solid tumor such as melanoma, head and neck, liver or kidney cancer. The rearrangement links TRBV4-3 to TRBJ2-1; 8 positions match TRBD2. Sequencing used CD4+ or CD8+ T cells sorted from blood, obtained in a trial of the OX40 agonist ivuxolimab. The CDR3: CASSQGTRSNEQFF. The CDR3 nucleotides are TGCGCCAGCAGCCAGGGGACTAGATCCAATGAGCAGTTCTTC.